This T cell receptor beta chain was observed in a study of spatial heterogeneity in lung cancer. Study findings and constraints: Expanded TCR counts, ubiquitous and regional, correlated respectively with ubiquitous and regional nonsynonymous mutation counts. Mutation counts in tumors were tracked by counts of expanded intratumoral alpha and beta TCRs.

This clonotype is categorized as medium-sized. Its matching antigen is unknown. This beta chain came through as a stray read in a library set up for alpha chains, and its size says little. Time point reported: sample taken at primary tumor resection. There were roughly 72 donors, all of them untreated patients with early-stage non-small cell lung cancer. TCRdb processed the 5' RACE reads anew with MiXCR; each CDR3 protein has one entry. The sample has fewer than 7,000 distinct CDR3 sequences, roughly an eighth seen once. The TCR comes from a male donor with early-stage non-small cell lung cancer. The material was lung tumor tissue, obtained at surgery.

The CDR3 bases are TGCAGTGCTAGAGGGGACCCCACAAGCCAGCCCCAGCATTTT. Translation gives CSARGDPTSQPQHF. This sequence joins TRBV20-1 and TRBJ1-5; a weak D match, TRBD1 (5 bases). V was trimmed by 1 base and J by 7 bases, leaving 14 bases between them. The CDR3 extends over 14 amino acids. Germline V gene sequence: CDR1 DFQATT, CDR2 SNEGSKA (reference sequence).